The next 3 T cell receptor beta chains were all read from a single sample in a study of blood T cell repertoires in COVID-19. The assay was immunoSEQ multiplex PCR, and TCRdb's table has in-frame clones only and misses some. The repertoire has about 220,000 clones, around 90% of them found once; the top ten carry roughly 14%. Source material: PBMCs or T cells enriched from blood (not recorded which). All receptors derive from a woman in her 50s with acute COVID-19.

The chain combines TRBV5-1 with TRBJ2-3, with 15 bases lining up with TRBD2. The V and J ends lost 3 bases and 1 base, in that order; junction bases with no gene match: 3. The CDR3 has 17 amino acids. Germline loops: CDR1 SGHRS, CDR2 YFSETQ. CDR3 region: CASSWTSGREGTDTQYF. Written as DNA, the CDR3 is TGCGCCAGCAGCTGGACTAGCGGGAGGGAAGGCACAGATACGCAGTATTTT. Based on the CDR3 plus reference TRBV5-1 and TRBJ2-3, the full variable domain is KAGVTQTPRYLIKTRGQQVTLSCSPISGHRSVSWYQQTPGQGLQFLFEYFSETQRNKGNFPGRFSGRQFSNSRSEMNVSTLELGDSALYLCASSWTSGREGTDTQYFGPGTRLTVL.

The V call is TRBV29-1, the J call TRBJ1-1; unclear D gene. This CDR3 spans 11 amino acids. Germline V CDR1 and CDR2: SQVTM, ANQGSEA. The ends were cut back, 4 bases at V and 1 base at J, with 4 bases in the middle. CDR3 bases: TGCAGCGTTGTGAGGAACACTGAAGCTTTCTTT. Its protein product is CSVVRNTEAFF.

V is TRBV21-1 and J is TRBJ2-7; TRBD2 is taken as the D call from the table, unchecked against the DNA. TRBV21-1 is labeled a pseudogene. CDR3 size: 21 residues. The CDR3 nucleotides read TGTGCCAGCAGCAAAATCTCAATCGTACGAGGGGGACTAGCGGGCGCCTACGAGCAGTACTTC. Translation: CASSKISIVRGGLAGAYEQYF.